The 18 T cell receptor beta chains given below trace back to one sample, sequenced in a study of shared clonotypes between healthy human individuals (dated by TCRdb to 2018 to 2020). Library construction relied on the immunoSEQ multiplex PCR assay. Imported from immuneACCESS, the table was reduced by TCRdb to in-frame sequences with V and J called. These copies leave out some clones; in studies compared against another copy, an unresolved V gene accounts for under half, and the cause of the remainder is not known. The table for this sample lists some 2.1 million clones; 85% to 95% of them were counted only once. Around 1.1% of the sample lies in the top ten. CD8 naive samples consisted of CD45RO-negative cells that were positively selected for CCR7, yielding a CD45RA+CCR7+ population without TemRA cells. Sequenced input: naive CD8+ T cells sorted from blood. The cell subset or site label, as the study defines it: CD45RA+CCR7+. These TCRs come from a man between 18 and 35 years old in good health.

The V gene is TRBV4-3, the J gene TRBJ2-7; 9 bases are a match to TRBD2. V shed 1 base, J shed 5 bases, and the junction held 9 bases outside the gene matches. Germline V gene sequence: CDR1 LGHNA, CDR2 YSLEER. The CDR3 sequence is 16 residues long. The CDR3: CASSQGAGGNLDEQYF. The CDR3 DNA reads TGCGCCAGCAGCCAAGGGGCGGGAGGGAACCTGGACGAGCAGTACTTC.

This chain links TRBV13 with TRBJ1-6; TRBD1 agrees at 9 bases. Germline CDR1 is PRHDT and CDR2 is FYEKMQ (reference sequence). The trim removed 4 bases at V and 8 bases at J, leaving 12 bases unmatched. The CDR3 contains 17 residues. This chain's CDR3 is CASSWIQGQGSHSPLHF. The CDR3 bases are TGTGCCAGCAGCTGGATACAGGGACAGGGTTCACATTCACCCCTCCACTTT.

The V gene is TRBV14, the J gene TRBJ2-7; D remains ambiguous. Germline CDR1 is SGHDN and CDR2 is FVKESK. CDR3 length: 13 residues. The ends were cut back, 4 bases at V and 6 bases at J, with 13 bases in the middle. CDR3 amino acids: CASSRRSSVEQYF. The CDR3, as DNA: TGTGCCAGCAGCCGCCGCAGTTCGGTCGAGCAGTACTTC.

The chain recombines TRBV7-9 with TRBJ2-3; possible D gene TRBD2, 5 bases. This CDR3 is 14 amino acids long. Germline loops: CDR1 SEHNR, CDR2 FQNEAQ (reference sequence). Trimming shortened V by 1 base and J by 4 bases, and 9 bases separated the two germline ends. The CDR3 nucleotides are TGTGCCAGCAGCTTAGTTATTAGCGCAGATACGCAGTATTTT. Translation gives CASSLVISADTQYF.

The chain employs TRBV19 and TRBJ2-1, with 14 nucleotides matching TRBD2. Germline trimming cut 0 bases from V and 9 bases from J; bases unmatched to any gene: 10. This CDR3 region has 18 residues. CDR1 and CDR2 (germline): LNHDA, SQIVND (reference sequence). For the CDR3, the DNA is TGTGCCAGTAGTATAGATCGGGTCGGACTAGCGGGAGGCGGTGAGCAGTTCTTC. Its protein product is CASSIDRVGLAGGGEQFF.

The rearrangement uses TRBV4-1 and TRBJ2-5; D gene ambiguous. Trimming took 4 bases from V and 0 from J, leaving 3 bases between them. There are 12 residues in the CDR3. CDR1 MGHRA and CDR2 YSYEKL come from the germline V gene. The CDR3 nucleotides are TGCGCCAGCAGCCTAGACCAAGAGACCCAGTACTTC. Translating it yields CASSLDQETQYF.

The rearrangement uses TRBV5-1 and TRBJ2-5; D remains unclear. The CDR3 covers 14 residues. Between the trimmed V and J ends, which lost 0 bases and 1 base, there was a span of 7 bases. Per germline, CDR1 SGHRS and CDR2 YFSETQ. CDR3 bases: TGCGCCAGCAGCTTGGCCAGGCCCCAAGAGACCCAGTACTTC. Translated: CASSLARPQETQYF.

V and J are TRBV5-1 and TRBJ2-5; D call uncertain. The CDR3 has 16 residues. Trimming cost V 0 bases and J 5 bases, with 17 bases left between them. Germline V gene data show CDR1 as SGHRS and CDR2 as YFSETQ. The CDR3 region has the DNA TGCGCCAGCAGCTTGGCCGTAAACCCCGGCACGGAGACCCAGTACTTC. Protein sequence: CASSLAVNPGTETQYF.

The count of this clone is one. This rearrangement joins TRBV7-6 to TRBJ1-1; the match to TRBD1 covers 7 bases. The CDR3 totals 14 residues. The germline CDR1 and CDR2 sequences are SGHVS and FNYEAQ. J lost 4 bases, V lost 5 bases, and 7 bases had no gene match. The CDR3 sequence is CASSPTTGSTEAFF. For the CDR3, the DNA is TGTGCCAGCAGCCCAACGACAGGGAGCACTGAAGCTTTCTTT. Full variable domain (missing parts from reference TRBV7-6 and TRBJ1-1): GAGVSQSPRYKVTKRGQDVALRCDPISGHVSLYWYRQALGQGPEFLTYFNYEAQQDKSGLPNDRFSAERPEGSISTLTIQRTEQRDSAMYRCASSPTTGSTEAFFGQGTRLTVV.

J is TRBJ2-1 and V is TRBV27; D possibly uses TRBD1 or TRBD2 (5 bases each). The V gene lost 6 bases and the J gene lost 7 bases, with 25 bases spanning the gap. CDR1 and CDR2 from the germline V gene are MNHEY and SMNVEV (reference sequence). The CDR3 has 17 amino acids. CDR3 DNA sequence: TGTGCCAGCAGCTCCGGTTTGGGGGACCCGGGATGGAATGAGCAGTTCTTC. Residues: CASSSGLGDPGWNEQFF.

V and J are TRBV4-1 and TRBJ2-7; D possibly uses TRBD1 or TRBD2 (5 bases each). This CDR3 is built from 15 residues. Germline V gene sequence: CDR1 MGHRA, CDR2 YSYEKL. The V and J ends lost 0 bases and 2 bases respectively, with 11 bases between them. CDR3 sequence reads: CASSQEWGTPYEQYF. CDR3 coding DNA: TGCGCCAGCAGCCAAGAATGGGGGACGCCCTACGAGCAGTACTTC.

A note on this clone: Other nucleotide sequences in the sample specify the same CDR3. J is TRBJ2-6 and V is TRBV30; D uncertain. Trimming took 2 bases from V and 0 from J, leaving 2 bases between them. Germline lookup yields CDR1 GTSNPN and CDR2 SVGIG (reference sequence). The CDR3 runs 13 residues. This chain's CDR3 is CAWSLSGANVLTF. The CDR3 bases are TGTGCCTGGAGTCTCTCTGGGGCCAACGTCCTGACTTTC.

This chain uses TRBV30 with TRBJ2-5; D gene uncertain. Trimming took off 0 bases at V and 1 base at J, with 6 bases between the two ends. The V gene's germline CDR1 is GTSNPN and CDR2 SVGIG (reference sequence). This CDR3 region has 13 residues. For the CDR3, the DNA is TGTGCCTGGAGTGTGGGGTTCCAAGAGACCCAGTACTTC. Translating gives CAWSVGFQETQYF.

With regard to this clone: At the DNA level, this CDR3 is encoded by other sequences in the same sample as well. The chain combines TRBV4-1 with TRBJ2-7, with D perhaps TRBD1 or TRBD2 (5 bases each). The CDR3 extends over 15 amino acids. With 4 bases removed from V and 1 base from J, the gap between germline ends came to 14 bases. Germline V gene data show CDR1 as MGHRA and CDR2 as YSYEKL. Here the CDR3 reads CASSLRGRGSYEQYF. As DNA, the CDR3 is TGCGCCAGCAGCCTGAGGGGACGGGGTTCCTACGAGCAGTACTTC.

The V gene is TRBV4-1, the J gene TRBJ1-6, with D maybe TRBD1 (5 bases). Trimming cost V 0 bases and J 10 bases, with 10 bases left between them. The CDR3 length is 14 residues. Germline V gene data show CDR1 as MGHRA and CDR2 as YSYEKL. The CDR3 DNA reads TGCGCCAGCAGCCAAGATCAGGGCGGCTCACCCCTCCACTTT. Protein: CASSQDQGGSPLHF.

The rearrangement joins TRBV4-1 to TRBJ1-1; a weak D match, TRBD1 (5 bases). The CDR3 loop spans 15 amino acids. The V gene lost 2 bases and the J gene lost 3 bases, with 13 bases spanning the gap. Germline loops: CDR1 MGHRA, CDR2 YSYEKL. The CDR3, as DNA: TGCGCCAGCAGCCAAAGAGAAGGCAGGGACACTGAAGCTTTCTTT. Encoded protein: CASSQREGRDTEAFF.

CDR3 loop: CASSLYTATNEKLFF. The CDR3 nucleotides are TGTGCCAGCAGCTTGTACACAGCAACTAATGAAAAACTGTTTTTT. This chain links TRBV7-9 with TRBJ1-4; no reliable D call. Per the germline V gene, CDR1 is SEHNR and CDR2 is FQNEAQ (reference sequence). CDR3 length: 15 amino acids. Trimming removed 3 bases from V and 0 bases from J, with 8 bases in between.

This rearrangement joins TRBV9 to TRBJ1-1; 10 bases agree with TRBD1. Germline V gene data show CDR1 as SGDLS and CDR2 as YYNGEE. The CDR3 consists of 15 residues. The trim removed 3 bases at V and 1 base at J, leaving 3 bases unmatched. CDR3 bases: TGTGCCAGCAGCGAGTGGGACAGGGGGAACACTGAAGCTTTCTTT. Its protein product is CASSEWDRGNTEAFF.